A single sample gave rise to the 16 T cell receptor beta chains below, sequenced in a study of human T cells and chemical hapten exposure. The sample's time point: patch test 1, 2 weeks after DPC sensitization. Treatment here: therapeutic diphenylcyclopropenone sensitization with weekly scalp DPC. TCRdb itself ran the RACE reads through MiXCR, one entry per CDR3 protein. The sample records more than 65,000 distinct CDR3 sequences, 10% being singletons. The specimen was whole blood, collected in connection with sensitization to the hapten diphenylcyclopropenone (DPC). These receptors were obtained from a woman between 45 and 65 years old with alopecia areata. Some clones in this sample may be carry-over from other donors' samples.

This clonotype was detected a few times. V and J are TRBV10-1 and TRBJ2-7; TRBD1 matches at 7 bases. V lost 4 bases and J lost 6; bases outside the gene matches: 6. Germline V gene sequence: CDR1 WNHNN, CDR2 SYGVQD (reference sequence). The CDR3 runs 13 residues. Here the CDR3 DNA reads TGCGCCAGCAGTGCCGACAGGGCTGGCGAGCAGTACTTC. Translation gives CASSADRAGEQYF.

This clonotype was seen only a few times. This rearrangement joins TRBV20-1 to TRBJ1-5; TRBD1 is a possible D gene (5 bases). Trimming shortened V by 1 base and J by 1 base, and 11 bases separated the two germline ends. CDR1 and CDR2 from the germline V gene are DFQATT and SNEGSKA (reference sequence). The CDR3 is made up of 15 amino acids. For the CDR3, the DNA is TGCAGTGCTAGAGTCCGGGGGGGGAGCAATCAGCCCCAGCATTTT. Encoded protein: CSARVRGGSNQPQHF.

In this sample, this clonotype turned up a few times. The gene calls are TRBV20-1 and TRBJ2-7, with a weak D call TRBD2 (5 bases). V gave up 3 bases and J gave up 2 bases, with 11 bases separating them. The CDR3 extends over 13 amino acids. Per germline, CDR1 DFQATT and CDR2 SNEGSKA (reference sequence). For the CDR3, the DNA is TGCAGTGCTAGGAGCGGAAATCCCTACGAGCAGTACTTC. This encodes CSARSGNPYEQYF.

This clonotype was observed at least ten times. The chain couples TRBV6-5 to TRBJ2-2; either TRBD1 or TRBD2 may supply D (5 bases each). This CDR3 comprises 15 residues. Germline CDR1 reads MNHEY; CDR2 reads SVGAGI. V was clipped by 0 bases and J by 6 bases, with 11 bases between them. The CDR3 reads CASSYSSGRAGELFF. Here the CDR3 DNA reads TGTGCCAGCAGTTACTCGTCAGGGCGGGCCGGGGAGCTGTTTTTT.

This clonotype was seen repeatedly, ten times or more. The J gene is TRBJ2-3, the V gene TRBV5-6, with a weak D call TRBD1 (6 bases). V was shortened by 7 bases and J by 0 bases, with 12 bases between the two germline ends. Germline CDR1 is SGHDT and CDR2 is YYEEEE. The CDR3 runs 14 residues. DNA for the CDR3: TGTGCCAGCCTACAGGGCTTCAGCACAGATACGCAGTATTTT. Translation: CASLQGFSTDTQYF. Variable domain in full (rest from reference TRBV5-6 and TRBJ2-3): DAGVTQSPTHLIKTRGQQVTLRCSPKSGHDTVSWYQQALGQGPQFIFQYYEEEERQRGNFPDRFSGHQFPNYSSELNVNALLLGDSALYLCASLQGFSTDTQYFGPGTRLTVL.

This clonotype was seen a handful of times. The chain has TRBV19 and TRBJ2-3; perhaps D is TRBD1 or TRBD2 (6 bases each). The CDR3 totals 15 residues. Germline loops: CDR1 LNHDA, CDR2 SQIVND (reference sequence). Between the trimmed V and J ends, which lost 5 bases and 0 bases, there was a span of 12 bases. This CDR3 is CASSLEGVSTDTQYF. The DNA of the CDR3 is TGTGCCAGTAGTCTGGAGGGGGTCAGCACAGATACGCAGTATTTT.

This clonotype turned up a few times. This rearrangement joins TRBV27 to TRBJ1-1; D call uncertain. Trimming stripped 6 bases from V and 1 base from J, with 12 bases between. In germline, CDR1 is MNHEY, CDR2 SMNVEV (reference sequence). CDR3 length equals 14 residues. CDR3 in DNA: TGTGCCAGCAGCCGATGGACGGAGAACACTGAAGCTTTCTTT. Protein sequence: CASSRWTENTEAFF.

This clonotype qualifies as medium-sized. This sequence joins TRBV29-1 and TRBJ2-3; perhaps TRBD2 as D (5 bases). The CDR3 is 12 residues long. Germline V gene data show CDR1 as SQVTM and CDR2 as ANQGSEA. Deletions cut 4 bases from V and 2 bases from J, with 7 bases between. The CDR3 DNA sequence: TGCAGCGTTGTCGGGGTCACAGATACGCAGTATTTT. Protein product: CSVVGVTDTQYF.

The rearrangement links TRBV14 to TRBJ1-1, with D uncertain. With 4 bases removed from V and 1 base from J, the gap between germline ends came to 10 bases. CDR1 is SGHDN, CDR2 FVKESK, per germline. This CDR3 region has 14 residues. In DNA form, the CDR3 reads TGTGCCAGCAGCCCAAGGACGGCGAACACTGAAGCTTTCTTT. The encoded protein is CASSPRTANTEAFF.

The V call is TRBV20-1, the J call TRBJ2-4; 9 nucleotides agree with TRBD2. This CDR3 has 16 amino acids. Trimming removed 3 bases from V and 1 base from J; junction bases left unmatched: 7. Germline assignment: CDR1 DFQATT and CDR2 SNEGSKA (reference sequence). The CDR3 loop reads CSASLAGRRAKNIQYF. CDR3 nucleotides: TGCAGTGCTAGTCTAGCGGGAAGGCGGGCCAAAAACATTCAGTACTTC.

This clonotype was observed at least ten times. V usage is TRBV5-6 and J usage is TRBJ2-1; 7 nucleotides match TRBD2. V trimming: 2 bases; J trimming: 6 bases; junction bases outside the gene matches: 17. The CDR3 is 18 residues long. CDR1 and CDR2 (germline): SGHDT, YYEEEE. CDR3 in amino acids: CASSFLGLSVAGPNEQFF. CDR3 DNA: TGTGCCAGCAGCTTTTTAGGCCTCTCCGTAGCGGGTCCCAATGAGCAGTTCTTC. Full variable domain (rest looked up from reference TRBV5-6 and TRBJ2-1): DAGVTQSPTHLIKTRGQQVTLRCSPKSGHDTVSWYQQALGQGPQFIFQYYEEEERQRGNFPDRFSGHQFPNYSSELNVNALLLGDSALYLCASSFLGLSVAGPNEQFFGPGTRLTVL.

The chain is built from TRBV5-5 and TRBJ2-3; TRBD1 matches 9 bases. The ends lost 4 bases at V and 5 bases at J; junction bases unmatched: 11. This CDR3 region has 16 residues. Germline-derived CDR1 and CDR2 are SGHKS and YYEKEE (reference sequence). The CDR3 reads CASSLFGTGPGDTQYF. The DNA of the CDR3 is TGTGCCAGCAGCCTCTTCGGGACAGGGCCGGGAGATACGCAGTATTTT.

This clonotype has at least ten counts. The CDR3 coding sequence is TGTGCCAGCAGAGCCCCACGGACTAGCGGTGGTACCGGGGAGCTGTTTTTT. Protein: CASRAPRTSGGTGELFF. The chain employs TRBV6-2 or TRBV6-3 and TRBJ2-2; 10 bases are a match to TRBD2. The CDR3 totals 17 residues. CDR1 is MNHEY, CDR2 SVGEGT, per germline. The J segment lost 5 bases and the V segment lost 6 bases, leaving 12 bases of the junction unmatched.

The V and J genes are TRBV5-1 and TRBJ2-5; a weak D match, TRBD1 (6 bases). Trimming pared 4 bases from V and 2 bases from J, leaving 12 bases between. This CDR3 spans 14 amino acids. Germline CDR1 is SGHRS and CDR2 is YFSETQ. The DNA of the CDR3 is TGCGCCAGCAGCCTCGGACAGAGTCAAGAGACCCAGTACTTC. Translation: CASSLGQSQETQYF.

Regarding this clonotype: A much larger clone is a single base away; this may be a read error. Because it lacks the conserved phenylalanine or tryptophan at the end, this CDR3 is likely a read error. V usage is TRBV3-1 and J usage is TRBJ2-1; no clear D gene. CDR1 and CDR2 (germline): LGHDT, YNNKEL (reference sequence). The CDR3 extends over 14 amino acids. Trimming took off 0 bases at V and 3 bases at J, with 6 bases between the two ends. CDR3 sequence reads: CASSQDHRYNEQFS. CDR3 nucleotide sequence: TGTGCCAGCAGCCAAGATCACCGCTACAATGAGCAGTTCTCC.

This clonotype was found a few times. This rearrangement joins TRBV3-1 to TRBJ2-3; TRBD2 agrees at 12 bases. The germline gives CDR1 LGHDT, CDR2 YNNKEL (reference sequence). CDR3 length equals 16 residues. J lost 4 bases, V lost 4 bases, and 6 bases had no gene match. In DNA, the CDR3 is TGTGCCAGCAGCCTCCGCGGACTAGCGGGACCAGATACGCAGTATTTT. It is translated as CASSLRGLAGPDTQYF.